A single sample is the source of the 29 T cell receptor beta chains below, sequenced in a study of naive and memory T cell subsets. Four PCR rounds used nested alpha and beta constant region primers plus the SP2 primer. TCRdb passed the 5' RACE reads through MiXCR, listing each CDR3 protein once. The sample includes roughly 56,000 distinct CDR3 sequences, roughly 7% of them seen just once. A UMI-containing oligonucleotide was joined by 3' ligation to the TCR cDNA template. The receptors were gathered from a male donor in good health.

In its sample, this clonotype was seen many times. The chain links TRBV11-2 to TRBJ1-2; possible D gene TRBD1, 6 bases. The germline CDR1 and CDR2 sequences are SGHAT and FQNNGV. The ends were cut back, 7 bases at V and 8 bases at J, with 14 bases in the middle. The CDR3 runs 12 residues. The CDR3, as DNA: TGTGCCAGCACCGACAGGTTTCAAGGCTACACCTTC. This sequence encodes CASTDRFQGYTF.

By proportion, this clonotype is medium-sized. As DNA, the CDR3 is TGCAGTGCTAGTGAGGGACGGAATAATTCACCCCTCCACTTT. It specifies CSASEGRNNSPLHF. The chain combines TRBV20-1 with TRBJ1-6; the D gene is possibly TRBD1 (5 bases). Germline V gives CDR1 DFQATT, CDR2 SNEGSKA (reference sequence). The CDR3 extends over 14 amino acids. V was pared by 3 bases and J by 5 bases, with 11 bases between.

This clonotype was detected only a few times. The chain links TRBV25-1 to TRBJ2-5; TRBD2 matches 7 bases. The CDR3 covers 14 residues. With 2 bases clipped from V and 3 bases from J, the junction kept 3 bases outside the gene matches. Germline CDR1 is MGHDK and CDR2 is SYGVNS. The CDR3, as DNA: TGTGCCAGCAGTGAAGCTGGGGGGGAAGAGACCCAGTACTTC. Encoded protein: CASSEAGGEETQYF.

The sample holds many counts of this clonotype. The chain combines TRBV4-1 with TRBJ2-7, with no clear D. V was shortened by 0 bases and J by 6 bases, with 15 bases between the two germline ends. There are 15 residues in the CDR3. CDR1 MGHRA and CDR2 YSYEKL come from the germline V gene. CDR3 sequence reads: CASSQDTTHFSEQYF. CDR3 DNA: TGCGCCAGCAGCCAAGATACAACTCACTTTAGCGAGCAGTACTTC.

The chain joins TRBV19 to TRBJ2-1; D ambiguous. Per germline, CDR1 LNHDA and CDR2 SQIVND (reference sequence). Between the trimmed V and J ends, which lost 7 bases and 8 bases, there was a span of 15 bases. This CDR3 is 13 amino acids long. The CDR3 DNA sequence: TGTGCCAGTAATACAGACGTAACCCATGAGCAGTTCTTC. Its protein product is CASNTDVTHEQFF.

The chain combines TRBV27 with TRBJ1-1; the D is unclear. The germline gives CDR1 MNHEY, CDR2 SMNVEV (reference sequence). The length of the CDR3 is 15 residues. Trimming stripped 5 bases from V and 1 base from J, with 14 bases between. CDR3 bases: TGTGCCAGCAGTCCTCCCGGACCGTCGAACACTGAAGCTTTCTTT. This gives the protein CASSPPGPSNTEAFF.

This clonotype was counted ten times or more. The gene calls are TRBV30 and TRBJ2-7; 14 bases are a match to TRBD2. Germline lookup yields CDR1 GTSNPN and CDR2 SVGIG (reference sequence). After removal of 4 bases from V and 5 bases from J, the junction contained 4 bases not matched to a gene. The CDR3 has 14 residues. This CDR3 reads CAWKGLAGVNEQYF. The CDR3 bases are TGTGCCTGGAAGGGACTAGCGGGAGTGAACGAGCAGTACTTC.

This clonotype showed up many times. V is TRBV20-1 and J is TRBJ2-1; D possibly corresponds to TRBD2 (6 bases). Germline values: CDR1 DFQATT, CDR2 SNEGSKA (reference sequence). The CDR3 has 13 residues. Trimming took off 6 bases at V and 5 bases at J, with 14 bases between the two ends. CDR3 protein: CSATRLVHNEQFF. The CDR3 DNA follows: TGCAGTGCAACCCGACTAGTCCACAATGAGCAGTTCTTC.

Ten or more counts support this clonotype. This sequence joins TRBV6-2 or TRBV6-3 and TRBJ1-5; D might be TRBD1 (6 bases). The CDR3 contains 16 residues. V lost 6 bases and J lost 1, with 16 bases in between. Germline CDR1 reads MNHEY; CDR2 reads SVGEGT. The CDR3 here is CASSTTGAGSNQPQHF. DNA for the CDR3: TGTGCCAGCAGCACCACGGGGGCGGGAAGCAATCAGCCCCAGCATTTT.

J is TRBJ2-2 and V is TRBV10-3; 7 bases align to TRBD1. J was trimmed by 6 bases and V by 10 bases; bases with no gene match: 8. This CDR3 comprises 13 residues. The V gene's germline CDR1 is ENHRY and CDR2 SYGVKD. In DNA, the CDR3 is TGTGCCACCCGACAGGGAGTAGCCGGGGAGCTGTTTTTT. Translating it yields CATRQGVAGELFF.

In this sample, this clonotype turned up a few times. The chain has TRBV6-6 and TRBJ2-1; TRBD1 matches at 7 bases. Losses at the gene ends were 3 bases for V and 0 bases for J; bases not matched to a gene: 2. Germline V CDR1 and CDR2: MNHNY, SVGAGI (reference sequence). This CDR3 contains 15 residues. CDR3 bases: TGTGCCAGCAGTTATGACAGGGTCTCCTACAATGAGCAGTTCTTC. Translating gives CASSYDRVSYNEQFF.

This clonotype was picked up many times. The DNA of the CDR3 is TGTGCCAGCAGACCGGGACAGGGGGCCTACGAGCAGTACTTC. Encoded protein: CASRPGQGAYEQYF. This chain connects TRBV12-3 or TRBV12-4 to TRBJ2-7, with 11 bases matching TRBD1. The trim removed 6 bases at V and 2 bases at J, leaving 3 bases unmatched. This CDR3 is built from 14 residues.

This chain links TRBV25-1 with TRBJ1-1; unclear D gene. CDR3 length: 12 residues. Trimming shortened V by 6 bases and J by 3 bases, and 8 bases separated the two germline ends. CDR1 MGHDK and CDR2 SYGVNS come from the germline V gene. In DNA form, the CDR3 reads TGTGCCAGCAGGGGATTCGACACTGAAGCTTTCTTT. It specifies CASRGFDTEAFF.

There are a few counts of this clonotype. Compared with germline, one end of the junction differs, possibly owing to a read error. This chain uses TRBV5-3 with TRBJ1-5; 7 bases match TRBD1. TRBV5-3 is designated an ORF whose function remains uncertain. This CDR3 spans 14 amino acids. The CDR3: CASSSGQRNQPQHF. DNA for the CDR3: TGTGCCAGCAGCTCGGGACAGCGCAATCAGCCCCAGCATTTT.

There are a few counts of this clonotype. The CDR3 DNA follows: TGTGCCAGCAGTTACTCTTCGGGGGACAATGAGCAGTTCTTC. Its protein is CASSYSSGDNEQFF. The gene calls are TRBV6-5 and TRBJ2-1, with a weak D call TRBD2 (6 bases). The CDR3 consists of 14 residues. Trimming pared 0 bases from V and 5 bases from J, leaving 8 bases between. CDR1 and CDR2 from the germline V gene are MNHEY and SVGAGI.

This clonotype was recorded a few times. The rearrangement uses TRBV19 and TRBJ2-1; TRBD1 agrees at 11 bases. This CDR3 spans 15 amino acids. The germline V gene encodes CDR1 LNHDA and CDR2 SQIVND (reference sequence). Trimming cost V 7 bases and J 10 bases; bases outside gene matches: 12. CDR3 residues: CASKPAGQGEIEQFF. CDR3 nucleotides: TGTGCCAGTAAACCCGCGGGACAGGGGGAAATAGAGCAGTTCTTC.

This clonotype was recorded at least ten times. The V call is TRBV29-1, the J call TRBJ2-7; no clear D gene. Trimming removed 7 bases from V and 4 bases from J, with 14 bases in between. The CDR3 consists of 12 residues. The germline CDR1 and CDR2 sequences are SQVTM and ANQGSEA. This CDR3 reads CSATRNSYEQYF. In DNA, the CDR3 is TGCAGCGCCACCCGTAACTCGTACGAGCAGTACTTC.

V gene TRBV5-6 combines with J gene TRBJ1-1; maybe TRBD1 (5 bases). Germline values: CDR1 SGHDT, CDR2 YYEEEE. The V and J ends lost 0 bases and 4 bases respectively, with 16 bases between them. This CDR3 has 16 amino acids. Here the CDR3 reads CASSLDGGEVSTEAFF. The CDR3 nucleotides are TGTGCCAGCAGCTTGGACGGGGGGGAGGTGAGCACTGAAGCTTTCTTT.

The chain is built from TRBV3-1 and TRBJ2-5, with a possible D match to TRBD1 (5 bases). The germline V gene encodes CDR1 LGHDT and CDR2 YNNKEL (reference sequence). V was shortened by 1 base and J by 5 bases, with 14 bases between the two germline ends. The CDR3 loop spans 15 amino acids. This CDR3 reads CASSQVRQPGETQYF. The CDR3 DNA reads TGTGCCAGCAGCCAAGTTCGACAGCCTGGGGAGACCCAGTACTTC.

This clonotype was recorded a few times. One junction end disagrees with the germline gene, perhaps due to a read error. The chain links TRBV5-6 to TRBJ2-5; no reliable D call. The length of the CDR3 is 14 residues. Germline CDR1 reads SGHDT; CDR2 reads YYEEEE. The CDR3 protein is CASSLGHGQGTQYF. The CDR3 DNA reads TGTGCCAGCAGCTTGGGGCACGGCCAAGGGACCCAGTACTTC.

This rearrangement joins TRBV30 to TRBJ1-1; maybe TRBD1 (5 bases). This CDR3 is built from 13 residues. Per germline, CDR1 GTSNPN and CDR2 SVGIG (reference sequence). V was pared by 1 base and J by 13 bases, with 19 bases between. CDR3 in DNA: TGTGCCTGGAGTGCACAGGTTTCCTTTGGAGGTTTCTTT. This gives the protein CAWSAQVSFGGFF.

This clonotype was recorded many times. The V gene is TRBV2, the J gene TRBJ2-3, with 7 bases that match TRBD1. Germline lookup yields CDR1 SNHLY and CDR2 FYNNEI. V shed 5 bases and J 0 bases; nucleotides not matched to a gene: 5. This CDR3 has 15 amino acids. The DNA of the CDR3 is TGTGCCAGCAGTATTGAGGGGGCGAGCACAGATACGCAGTATTTT. Protein sequence: CASSIEGASTDTQYF. The full variable domain, in which reference TRBV2 and TRBJ2-3 provide the parts outside the CDR3, is EPEVTQTPSHQVTQMGQEVILRCVPISNHLYFYWYRQILGQKVEFLVSFYNNEISEKSEIFDDQFSVERPDGSNFTLKIRSTKLEDSAMYFCASSIEGASTDTQYFGPGTRLTVL.

This sequence joins TRBV9 and TRBJ2-2, with TRBD1 matching over 9 bases. Per the germline V gene, CDR1 is SGDLS and CDR2 is YYNGEE. The CDR3 has 15 residues. V gave up 0 bases and J gave up 6 bases; unmatched junction bases: 3. The CDR3 DNA follows: TGTGCCAGCAGCGTAGAAGACAGGGGGGCCGGGGAGCTGTTTTTT. Translating it yields CASSVEDRGAGELFF. Variable domain in full (rest from reference TRBV9 and TRBJ2-2): DSGVTQTPKHLITATGQRVTLRCSPRSGDLSVYWYQQSLDQGLQFLIQYYNGEERAKGNILERFSAQQFPDLHSELNLSSLELGDSALYFCASSVEDRGAGELFFGEGSRLTVL.

This clonotype was detected ten times or more. The V and J genes are TRBV12-5 and TRBJ2-3, with D perhaps TRBD2 (5 bases). There are 15 residues in the CDR3. Looked up from germline, CDR1 is LGHNT and CDR2 is FRNRAP. V shed 6 bases and J shed 1 base, with 14 bases lying between them. CDR3: CASGPGPRGTDTQYF. The DNA of the CDR3 is TGTGCTAGTGGCCCCGGTCCGAGGGGCACAGATACGCAGTATTTT.

This chain links TRBV18 with TRBJ2-1; 9 bases align to TRBD1. Germline CDR1 KGHSH, CDR2 LQKENI. After removal of 4 bases from V and 5 bases from J, the junction contained 6 bases not matched to a gene. The CDR3 is 15 amino acids. The CDR3 sequence is CASSREGQGNNEQFF. The DNA of the CDR3 is TGTGCCAGCTCACGAGAGGGACAGGGTAACAATGAGCAGTTCTTC.

The rearrangement uses TRBV11-2 and TRBJ2-5, with a possible D match to TRBD1 (5 bases). CDR1 is SGHAT, CDR2 FQNNGV, per germline. The CDR3 runs 16 residues. V was trimmed by 4 bases and J by 2 bases, leaving 17 bases between them. CDR3 nucleotide sequence: TGTGCCAGCAGCTCCGCGATCGACAGTATTCAAGAGACCCAGTACTTC. Encoded protein: CASSSAIDSIQETQYF.

The V call is TRBV5-6, the J call TRBJ1-4; 10 nucleotides line up with TRBD1. The CDR3 is 18 amino acids. Germline lookup yields CDR1 SGHDT and CDR2 YYEEEE. V trimming: 4 bases; J trimming: 5 bases; junction bases outside the gene matches: 14. CDR3 region: CASSPTGQGGTRNEKLFF. DNA of the CDR3: TGTGCCAGCAGCCCTACTGGACAGGGGGGAACGAGGAATGAAAAACTGTTTTTT.

This sequence joins TRBV20-1 and TRBJ2-7; D is perhaps TRBD2 (5 bases). The V end lost 3 bases, the J end lost 5 bases, and 11 bases lay between the germline ends. Germline V CDR1 and CDR2: DFQATT, SNEGSKA (reference sequence). CDR3 length equals 12 residues. The CDR3 bases are TGCAGTGCTAGTCAGAGGGCCCACGAGCAGTACTTC. Amino acid sequence: CSASQRAHEQYF.

Worth noting for this clonotype: This may arise from a read error, as a much more abundant clone is one base away. V and J are TRBV20-1 and TRBJ1-4, with TRBD1 matching over 8 bases. The V gene's germline CDR1 is DFQATT and CDR2 SNEGSKA (reference sequence). This CDR3 spans 13 amino acids. The CDR3 spells CSAKGQGGEKLVF. The CDR3 nucleotides read TGCAGTGCTAAAGGACAGGGTGGCGAAAAACTGGTTTTT.